This passage covers 14 T cell receptor beta chains from one sample sequenced in a study of cytomegalovirus exposure and HLA in healthy donors. With 60 Vbeta and 13 Jbeta primers, the PCR was carried out. The data were produced by immunoSEQ multiplex PCR, yet TCRdb's version contains in-frame clones alone and is incomplete. The listing records 150,000 to 200,000 clones. Sequenced input: PBMCs. The receptors stem from a woman in her fifties or sixties in good health and CMV-seronegative.

The chain joins TRBV29-1 to TRBJ2-1, with D perhaps TRBD2 (6 bases). CDR1 SQVTM and CDR2 ANQGSEA come from the germline V gene. The CDR3 is 13 residues long. Trimming removed 5 bases from V and 2 bases from J, with 10 bases in between. CDR3 region: CSVNQRAYNEQFF. The CDR3 DNA reads TGCAGCGTTAACCAGCGGGCCTACAATGAGCAGTTCTTC.

The chain links TRBV7-9 to TRBJ1-1; TRBD1 might be the D (5 bases). Trimming left V 3 bases short and J 4 bases short, with 24 bases between. Germline loops: CDR1 SEHNR, CDR2 FQNEAQ (reference sequence). The CDR3 totals 18 residues. CDR3 loop: CASSLGRREPFLSTEAFF. DNA of the CDR3: TGTGCCAGCAGCTTGGGGCGGAGGGAACCCTTTTTGAGCACTGAAGCTTTCTTT.

This chain joins TRBV19 and TRBJ2-7; maybe TRBD1 (6 bases). The V end was cut by 4 bases, the J end by 3 bases, with 16 bases between. CDR1 and CDR2 (germline): LNHDA, SQIVND (reference sequence). The CDR3 loop spans 15 amino acids. The DNA of the CDR3 is TGTGCCAGTAGTACCCTGGACAGTTCGGGCTACGAGCAGTACTTC. Amino acids: CASSTLDSSGYEQYF. Drawing the rest from reference TRBV19 and TRBJ2-7, the complete variable domain is DGGITQSPKYLFRKEGQNVTLSCEQNLNHDAMYWYRQDPGQGLRLIYYSQIVNDFQKGDIAEGYSVSREKKESFPLTVTSAQKNPTAFYLCASSTLDSSGYEQYFGPGTRLTVT.

In the case of this clone: At one end, the junction sequence differs from germline, possibly due to a read error. This chain links TRBV4-1 with TRBJ1-4; 8 bases are shared with TRBD1. The CDR3 runs to 15 residues. Germline V gene data show CDR1 as MGHRA and CDR2 as YSYEKL. The CDR3 DNA is TGCGCCAGCACCCAAACAGGGGGAGCTAATGAAAAACTGTTTTTT. Amino acid sequence: CASTQTGGANEKLFF.

V usage is TRBV9 and J usage is TRBJ2-2; D remains unclear. Trimming removed 3 bases from V and 2 bases from J, with 11 bases in between. The germline gives CDR1 SGDLS, CDR2 YYNGEE. The CDR3 runs to 15 residues. The CDR3: CASSAVVTNTGELFF. For the CDR3, the DNA is TGTGCCAGCAGCGCCGTTGTCACTAACACCGGGGAGCTGTTTTTT.

This chain connects TRBV27 to TRBJ2-3, with 10 bases matching TRBD1. CDR1 is MNHEY and CDR2 is SMNVEV in the germline V gene (reference sequence). The trim removed 3 bases at V and 1 base at J, leaving 4 bases unmatched. The CDR3 has 16 residues. CDR3 residues: CASSLWTGGGTDTQYF. The CDR3 region has the DNA TGTGCCAGCAGTTTGTGGACAGGGGGAGGCACAGATACGCAGTATTTT.

The V and J genes are TRBV29-1 and TRBJ2-1; 7 bases line up with TRBD2. The CDR3 is 15 amino acids. Trimming took 1 base from V and 2 from J; bases not matched to a gene: 5. Germline CDR1 and CDR2: SQVTM and ANQGSEA. CDR3 bases: TGCAGCGTTGAAGTGGGCGGGAGCGCCTACAATGAGCAGTTCTTC. Translation: CSVEVGGSAYNEQFF.

The chain joins TRBV10-3 to TRBJ2-5, with 9 bases lining up with TRBD2. The DNA end lines up better with TRBJ2-7; the J call may be wrong. The CDR3 spans 13 residues. Germline V gene lookup returns CDR1 ENHRY and CDR2 SYGVKD. This CDR3 reads CAVRTSANYEQYF. CDR3 in DNA: TGTGCCGTTAGGACTAGCGCAAACTACGAGCAGTACTTC.

The rearrangement links TRBV18 to TRBJ1-4; 7 bases fit TRBD1. The CDR3 length is 14 residues. V trimming: 5 bases; J trimming: 7 bases; junction bases outside the gene matches: 7. Germline V CDR1 and CDR2: KGHSH, LQKENI. The chain's CDR3 is CASSARQGGEKLFF. In DNA form, the CDR3 reads TGTGCCAGCTCAGCCCGACAGGGAGGTGAAAAACTGTTTTTT.

V usage is TRBV15 and J usage is TRBJ1-2; 10 bases are a match to TRBD1. The V and J ends lost 3 bases and 2 bases, in that order; junction bases with no gene match: 3. This CDR3 spans 15 amino acids. Germline values: CDR1 LNHNV, CDR2 YYDKDF (reference sequence). The CDR3 DNA follows: TGTGCCACCAGCAGGCGGACAGGGGGAAACTATGGCTACACCTTC. Protein sequence: CATSRRTGGNYGYTF.

This rearrangement joins TRBV5-1 to TRBJ2-2; D call uncertain. Germline CDR1 and CDR2: SGHRS and YFSETQ. The CDR3 has 11 amino acids. Trimming shortened V by 6 bases and J by 3 bases, and 3 bases separated the two germline ends. The CDR3 loop is CASTDTGELFF. DNA for the CDR3: TGCGCCAGCACCGACACCGGGGAGCTGTTTTTT.

The rearrangement joins TRBV6-1 to TRBJ2-3, with 7 bases fitting TRBD2. CDR1 is MNHNS, CDR2 SASEGT, per germline. The CDR3 extends over 15 amino acids. V gave up 5 bases and J gave up 1 base; unmatched junction bases: 6. The CDR3 reads CASSFGLVRTDTQYF. The CDR3 bases are TGTGCCAGCAGTTTCGGACTAGTCCGCACAGATACGCAGTATTTT.

The chain is built from TRBV2 and TRBJ2-2, with TRBD2 matching 7 bases. The CDR3 sequence is 14 residues long. Unmatched junction bases numbered 5, after V lost 6 bases and J lost 4 bases. Looked up from germline, CDR1 is SNHLY and CDR2 is FYNNEI. The CDR3 here is CASRGGSSTGELFF. The CDR3, as DNA: TGTGCCAGCAGGGGGGGGTCTTCCACCGGGGAGCTGTTTTTT.

This sequence joins TRBV7-9 and TRBJ2-1, with 12 nucleotides matching TRBD2. CDR1 SEHNR and CDR2 FQNEAQ come from the germline V gene (reference sequence). V shed 5 bases, J shed 8 bases, and the junction held 10 bases outside the gene matches. The CDR3 consists of 16 residues. CDR3 residues: CASSLGLAGSVYEQFF. CDR3 coding DNA: TGTGCCAGCAGCCTAGGACTAGCGGGGAGTGTCTATGAGCAGTTCTTC.